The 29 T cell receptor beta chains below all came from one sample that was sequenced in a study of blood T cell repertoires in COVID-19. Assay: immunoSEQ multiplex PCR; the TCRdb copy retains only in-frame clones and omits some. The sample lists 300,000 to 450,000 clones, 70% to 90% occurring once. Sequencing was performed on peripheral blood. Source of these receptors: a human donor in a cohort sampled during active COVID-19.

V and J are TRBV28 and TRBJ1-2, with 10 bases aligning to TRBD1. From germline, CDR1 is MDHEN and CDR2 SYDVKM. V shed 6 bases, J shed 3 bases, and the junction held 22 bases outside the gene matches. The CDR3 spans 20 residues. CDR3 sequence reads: CASRLDGGYRDRGSYYGYTF. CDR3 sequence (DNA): TGTGCCAGCAGATTAGATGGGGGATACCGGGACAGGGGAAGTTACTATGGCTACACCTTC.

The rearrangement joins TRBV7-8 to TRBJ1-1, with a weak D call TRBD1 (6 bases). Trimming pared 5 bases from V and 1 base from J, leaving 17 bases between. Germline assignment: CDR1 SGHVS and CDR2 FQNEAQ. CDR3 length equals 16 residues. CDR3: CASSRQPGQPNTEAFF. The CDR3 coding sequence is TGTGCCAGCAGCAGACAACCGGGACAACCGAACACTGAAGCTTTCTTT.

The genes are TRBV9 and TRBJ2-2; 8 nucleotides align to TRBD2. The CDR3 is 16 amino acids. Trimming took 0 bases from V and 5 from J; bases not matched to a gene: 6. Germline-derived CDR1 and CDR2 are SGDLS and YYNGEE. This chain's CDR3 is CASSVAGERETGELFF. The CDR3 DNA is TGTGCCAGCAGCGTAGCTGGAGAGCGGGAGACCGGGGAGCTGTTTTTT.

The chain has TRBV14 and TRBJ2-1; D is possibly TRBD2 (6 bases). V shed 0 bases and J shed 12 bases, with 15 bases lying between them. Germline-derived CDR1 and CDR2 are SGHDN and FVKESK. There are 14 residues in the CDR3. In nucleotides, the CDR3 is TGTGCCAGCAGCCAAGATGGGGCGGGGCGTGGGCAGTTCTTC. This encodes CASSQDGAGRGQFF.

The CDR3: CASTPNGGRTDTQYF. CDR3 DNA: TGTGCCAGCACCCCAAACGGGGGACGCACAGATACGCAGTATTTT. The chain carries TRBV18 and TRBJ2-3, with D possibly TRBD2 on 6 matching bases. The germline V and J ends were trimmed by 8 bases and 1 base, with 16 bases remaining between them. CDR1 is KGHSH, CDR2 LQKENI, per germline. CDR3 length: 15 residues.

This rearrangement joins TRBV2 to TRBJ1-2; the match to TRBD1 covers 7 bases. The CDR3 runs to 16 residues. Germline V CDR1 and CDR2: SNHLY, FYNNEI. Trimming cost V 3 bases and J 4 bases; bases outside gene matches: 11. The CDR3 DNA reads TGTGCCAGCAGTGAGGGGGTAGCAGGGGGGAGCTATGGCTACACCTTC. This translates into CASSEGVAGGSYGYTF.

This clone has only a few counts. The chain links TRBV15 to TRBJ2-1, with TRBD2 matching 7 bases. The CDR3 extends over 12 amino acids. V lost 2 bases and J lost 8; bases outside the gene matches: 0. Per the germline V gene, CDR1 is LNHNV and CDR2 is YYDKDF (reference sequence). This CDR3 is CATSRRGDEQFF. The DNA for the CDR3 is TGTGCCACCAGCAGACGGGGGGATGAGCAGTTCTTC.

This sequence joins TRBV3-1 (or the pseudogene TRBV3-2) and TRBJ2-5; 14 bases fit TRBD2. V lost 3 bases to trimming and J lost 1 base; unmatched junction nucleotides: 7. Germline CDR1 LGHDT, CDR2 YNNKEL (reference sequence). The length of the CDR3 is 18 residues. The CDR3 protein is CASSQGLAGVGFQETQYF. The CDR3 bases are TGTGCCAGCAGCCAGGGACTAGCGGGGGTGGGATTCCAAGAGACCCAGTACTTC.

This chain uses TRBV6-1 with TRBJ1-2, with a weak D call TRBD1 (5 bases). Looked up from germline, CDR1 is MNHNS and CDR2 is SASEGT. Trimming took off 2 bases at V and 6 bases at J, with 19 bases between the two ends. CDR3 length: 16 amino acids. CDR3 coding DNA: TGTGCCAGCAGTGAAAGGGGCGGGGACCGGGGAAATGGCTACACCTTC. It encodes CASSERGGDRGNGYTF.

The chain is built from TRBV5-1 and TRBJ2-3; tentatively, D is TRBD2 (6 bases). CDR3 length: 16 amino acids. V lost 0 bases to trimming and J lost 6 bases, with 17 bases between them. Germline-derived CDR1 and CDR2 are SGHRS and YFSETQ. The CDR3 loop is CASSLVGPKGRDTQYF. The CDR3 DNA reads TGCGCCAGCAGCTTGGTGGGACCCAAAGGGAGGGATACGCAGTATTTT.

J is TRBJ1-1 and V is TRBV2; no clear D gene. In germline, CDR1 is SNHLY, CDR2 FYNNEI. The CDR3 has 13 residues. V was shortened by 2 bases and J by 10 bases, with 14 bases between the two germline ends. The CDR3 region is CASSEQYPTGAFF. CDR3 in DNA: TGTGCCAGCAGTGAACAGTACCCCACGGGAGCTTTCTTT. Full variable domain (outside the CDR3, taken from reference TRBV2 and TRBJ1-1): EPEVTQTPSHQVTQMGQEVILRCVPISNHLYFYWYRQILGQKVEFLVSFYNNEISEKSEIFDDQFSVERPDGSNFTLKIRSTKLEDSAMYFCASSEQYPTGAFFGQGTRLTVV.

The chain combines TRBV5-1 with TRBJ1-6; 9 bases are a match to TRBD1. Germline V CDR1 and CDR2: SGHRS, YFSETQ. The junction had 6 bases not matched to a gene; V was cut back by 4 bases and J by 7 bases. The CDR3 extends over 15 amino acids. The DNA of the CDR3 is TGCGCCAGCAGCCCATCCGGGACAGGGAATTCACCCCTCCACTTT. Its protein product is CASSPSGTGNSPLHF.

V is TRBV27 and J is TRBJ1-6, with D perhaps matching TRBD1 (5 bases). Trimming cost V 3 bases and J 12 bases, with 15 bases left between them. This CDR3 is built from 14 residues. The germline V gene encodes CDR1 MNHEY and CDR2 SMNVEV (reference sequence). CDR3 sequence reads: CASSLTRQGRPLHF. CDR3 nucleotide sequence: TGTGCCAGCAGTTTGACCCGGCAGGGAAGACCCCTCCACTTT.

The CDR3 sequence: CASSPMGGNQPQHF. In nucleotides, the CDR3 is TGTGCCAGCAGCCCGATGGGGGGGAATCAGCCCCAGCATTTT. This chain connects TRBV28 to TRBJ1-5; a weak D match, TRBD1 (5 bases). V was pared by 6 bases and J by 4 bases, with 13 bases between. From germline, CDR1 is MDHEN and CDR2 SYDVKM. The CDR3 totals 14 residues.

The CDR3 loop is CASSTSSSPLHF. In nucleotides, the CDR3 is TGTGCCAGCAGCACAAGTAGCTCACCCCTCCACTTT. The rearrangement joins TRBV7-9 to TRBJ1-6; no clear D. The V end was cut by 5 bases, the J end by 10 bases, with 9 bases between. CDR1 is SEHNR and CDR2 is FQNEAQ in the germline V gene (reference sequence). The CDR3 contains 12 residues.

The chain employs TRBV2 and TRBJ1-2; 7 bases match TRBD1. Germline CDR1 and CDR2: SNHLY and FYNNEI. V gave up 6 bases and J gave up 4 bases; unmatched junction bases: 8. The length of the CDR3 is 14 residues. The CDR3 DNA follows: TGTGCCAGCAGACCGACAGGGTTCGTCTATGGCTACACCTTC. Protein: CASRPTGFVYGYTF.

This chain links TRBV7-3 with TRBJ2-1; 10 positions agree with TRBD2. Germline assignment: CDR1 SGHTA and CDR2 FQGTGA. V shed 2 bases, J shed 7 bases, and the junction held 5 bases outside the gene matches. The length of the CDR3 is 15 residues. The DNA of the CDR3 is TGTGCCAGCAGCTTAGGAGCGGGAGGGTTGAATGAGCAGTTCTTC. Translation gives CASSLGAGGLNEQFF.

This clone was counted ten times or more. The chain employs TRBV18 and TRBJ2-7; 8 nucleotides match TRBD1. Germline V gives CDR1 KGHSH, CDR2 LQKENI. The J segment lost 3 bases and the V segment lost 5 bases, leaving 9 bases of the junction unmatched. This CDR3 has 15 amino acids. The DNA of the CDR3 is TGTGCCAGCTCAGACACGGGACAGGCAGACTACGAGCAGTACTTC. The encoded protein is CASSDTGQADYEQYF.

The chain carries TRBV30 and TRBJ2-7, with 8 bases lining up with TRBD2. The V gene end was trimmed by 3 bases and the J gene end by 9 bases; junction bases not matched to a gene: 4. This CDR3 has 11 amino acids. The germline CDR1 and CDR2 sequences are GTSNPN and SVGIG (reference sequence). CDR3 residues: CAWRGLERQYF. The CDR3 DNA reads TGTGCCTGGAGGGGACTAGAGCGGCAGTACTTC.

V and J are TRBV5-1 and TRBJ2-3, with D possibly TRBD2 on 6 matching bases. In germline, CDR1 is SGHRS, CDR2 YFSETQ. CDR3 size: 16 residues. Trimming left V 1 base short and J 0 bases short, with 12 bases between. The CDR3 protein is CASSLISGTSTDTQYF. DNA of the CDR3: TGCGCCAGCAGCTTGATATCGGGGACTAGCACAGATACGCAGTATTTT.

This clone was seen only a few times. The CDR3 is CASGGGEINQPQHF. The CDR3 DNA reads TGTGCCAGCGGCGGAGGGGAAATCAATCAGCCCCAGCATTTT. The J gene is TRBJ1-5, the V gene TRBV28; D possibly corresponds to TRBD1 (5 bases). Per the germline V gene, CDR1 is MDHEN and CDR2 is SYDVKM. V lost 8 bases and J lost 3, with 14 bases in between. This CDR3 spans 14 amino acids.

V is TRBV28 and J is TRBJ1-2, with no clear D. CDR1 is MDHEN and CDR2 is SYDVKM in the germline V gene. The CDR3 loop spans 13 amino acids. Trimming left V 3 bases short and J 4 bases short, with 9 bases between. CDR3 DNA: TGTGCCAGCAGTTTGGGCATTCGCTATGGCTACACCTTC. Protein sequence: CASSLGIRYGYTF.

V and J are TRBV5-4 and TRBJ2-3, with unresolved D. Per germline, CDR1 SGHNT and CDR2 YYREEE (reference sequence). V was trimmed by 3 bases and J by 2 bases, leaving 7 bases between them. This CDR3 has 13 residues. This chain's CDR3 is CASSSYHTDTQYF. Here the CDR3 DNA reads TGTGCCAGCAGCTCCTATCACACAGATACGCAGTATTTT.

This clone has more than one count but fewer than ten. CDR3 protein: CATSADGGYNEQFF. In nucleotides, the CDR3 is TGTGCCACCAGTGCCGACGGAGGGTACAATGAGCAGTTCTTC. This sequence joins TRBV24-1 and TRBJ2-1; the D gene is possibly TRBD2 (6 bases). The CDR3 totals 14 residues. Between the trimmed V and J ends, which lost 5 bases and 4 bases, there was a span of 11 bases. Germline V CDR1 and CDR2: KGHDR, SFDVKD.

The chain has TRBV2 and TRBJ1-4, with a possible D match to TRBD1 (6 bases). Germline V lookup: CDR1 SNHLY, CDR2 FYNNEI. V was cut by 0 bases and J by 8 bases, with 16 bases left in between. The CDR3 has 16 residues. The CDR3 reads CASSEALRQAGEKLFF. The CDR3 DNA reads TGTGCCAGCAGTGAAGCGCTTCGACAGGCTGGCGAAAAACTGTTTTTT. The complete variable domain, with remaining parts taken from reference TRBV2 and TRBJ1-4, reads EPEVTQTPSHQVTQMGQEVILRCVPISNHLYFYWYRQILGQKVEFLVSFYNNEISEKSEIFDDQFSVERPDGSNFTLKIRSTKLEDSAMYFCASSEALRQAGEKLFFGSGTQLSVL.

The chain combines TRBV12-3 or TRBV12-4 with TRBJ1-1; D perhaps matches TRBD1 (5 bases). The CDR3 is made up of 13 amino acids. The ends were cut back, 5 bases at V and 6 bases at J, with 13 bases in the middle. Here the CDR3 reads CASSQGIGSEAFF. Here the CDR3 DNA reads TGTGCCAGCAGTCAGGGTATCGGGTCTGAAGCTTTCTTT.

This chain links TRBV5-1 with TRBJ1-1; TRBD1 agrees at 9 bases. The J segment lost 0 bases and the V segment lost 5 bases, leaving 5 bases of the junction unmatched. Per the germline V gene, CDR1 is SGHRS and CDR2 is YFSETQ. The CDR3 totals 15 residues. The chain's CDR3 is CASSGTGIMNTEAFF. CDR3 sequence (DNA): TGCGCCAGCAGTGGGACAGGGATTATGAACACTGAAGCTTTCTTT.

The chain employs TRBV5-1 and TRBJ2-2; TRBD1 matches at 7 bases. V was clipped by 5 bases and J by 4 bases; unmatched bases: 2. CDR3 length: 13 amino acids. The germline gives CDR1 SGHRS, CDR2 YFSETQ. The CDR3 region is CASSNRGTGELFF. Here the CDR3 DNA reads TGCGCCAGCAGTAACAGGGGCACCGGGGAGCTGTTTTTT.

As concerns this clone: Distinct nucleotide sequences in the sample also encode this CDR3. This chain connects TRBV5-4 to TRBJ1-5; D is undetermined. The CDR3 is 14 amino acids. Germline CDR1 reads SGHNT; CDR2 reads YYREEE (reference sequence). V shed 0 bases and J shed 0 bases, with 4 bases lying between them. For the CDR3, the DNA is TGTGCCAGCAGCTTGGGCGGTAGCAATCAGCCCCAGCATTTT. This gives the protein CASSLGGSNQPQHF.